Listed below are T cell receptor beta chains from one sample, sequenced in a study of blood T cell repertoires in COVID-19. The data were produced by immunoSEQ multiplex PCR, yet TCRdb's version contains in-frame clones alone and is incomplete. The sample consists of a few hundred thousand clones, 65% to 90% of them appearing once. Sequencing used peripheral blood. These receptors originate from an older woman with COVID-19, enrolled during active disease. Both conserved end residues are part of each CDR3. Each record gives: clone size, V gene, J gene, D gene, CDR3 DNA, CDR3 protein. The D gene is left open where the match is weak. Expanded clones get a size class; other rows say once, few or many, or leave the size out.

clone_size: few
v_call: TRBV28
j_call: TRBJ1-4
d_call: .
cdr3_nt: TGTGCCAGCGGGAACAGGGTGGAAAAACTGTTTTTT
cdr3_aa: CASGNRVEKLFF

clone_size: .
v_call: TRBV9
j_call: TRBJ1-1
d_call: .
cdr3_nt: TGTGCCAGCAGCGCCGACGGGGGGGCGACCACTGAAGCTTTCTTT
cdr3_aa: CASSADGGATTEAFF

clone_size: few
v_call: TRBV20-1
j_call: TRBJ2-7
d_call: .
cdr3_nt: TGCAGTGCTAGTCTCCTAGGGGGGGGAAAGTTCTACGAGCAGTACTTC
cdr3_aa: CSASLLGGGKFYEQYF

clone_size: once
v_call: TRBV18
j_call: TRBJ1-2
d_call: .
cdr3_nt: TGTGCCAGCTCAATAACAGGGTTGGACTATGGCTACACCTTC
cdr3_aa: CASSITGLDYGYTF

clone_size: .
v_call: TRBV6-1
j_call: TRBJ2-5
d_call: .
cdr3_nt: TGTGCCAGCAGTGAGGCCCCGGGGGGCGGGACCCAGTACTTC
cdr3_aa: CASSEAPGGGTQYF

clone_size: .
v_call: TRBV19
j_call: TRBJ2-1
d_call: .
cdr3_nt: TGTGCCAGTAGTATCTGGAGGGGTGGGGTGGATGAGCAGTTCTTC
cdr3_aa: CASSIWRGGVDEQFF

clone_size: .
v_call: TRBV4-1
j_call: TRBJ2-1
d_call: TRBD2
cdr3_nt: TGCGCCAGCAGCCACGCTAGCGGGGAACCCTACAATGAGCAGTTCTTC
cdr3_aa: CASSHASGEPYNEQFF

clone_size: once
v_call: TRBV6-5
j_call: TRBJ1-5
d_call: .
cdr3_nt: TGTGCCAGTGCCCAAGGGGTGAATAGCAATCAGCCCCAGCATTTT
cdr3_aa: CASAQGVNSNQPQHF

clone_size: .
v_call: TRBV6-5
j_call: TRBJ2-7
d_call: .
cdr3_nt: TGTGCCAGCAGCCTTCGGGTTCCCCACGAGCAGTACTTC
cdr3_aa: CASSLRVPHEQYF

clone_size: .
v_call: TRBV4-2
j_call: TRBJ1-5
d_call: TRBD1
cdr3_nt: TGTGCCAGCAGCCAGGCGGGACAGGGGTGGAATCAGCCCCAGCATTTT
cdr3_aa: CASSQAGQGWNQPQHF

clone_size: .
v_call: TRBV5-1
j_call: TRBJ1-3
d_call: .
cdr3_nt: TGCGCCAGCAGCTTGAATCCCGAGAAGAGCTCTGGAAACACCATATATTTT
cdr3_aa: CASSLNPEKSSGNTIYF

clone_size: .
v_call: TRBV5-1
j_call: TRBJ2-5
d_call: TRBD2
cdr3_nt: TGCGCCAGCAGCTTGGCGTCGGGGGGGCAAGAGACCCAGTACTTC
cdr3_aa: CASSLASGGQETQYF

clone_size: .
v_call: TRBV9
j_call: TRBJ2-1
d_call: .
cdr3_nt: TGTGCCAGCAGCGTAGAGGGGCATACCTCCTACAATGAGCAGTTCTTC
cdr3_aa: CASSVEGHTSYNEQFF

clone_size: few
v_call: TRBV5-4
j_call: TRBJ1-6
d_call: .
cdr3_nt: TGTGCCAGCAGCTTGGACAGCGGGCGGCATTCACCCCTCCACTTT
cdr3_aa: CASSLDSGRHSPLHF

clone_size: .
v_call: TRBV9
j_call: TRBJ1-2
d_call: .
cdr3_nt: TGTGCCAGCAGCGATAACTACCACGGATATGGCTACACCTTC
cdr3_aa: CASSDNYHGYGYTF

clone_size: .
v_call: TRBV7-9
j_call: TRBJ2-3
d_call: TRBD2
cdr3_nt: TGTGCCAGCAGCTCCCCGGGACTAGCGGATAGCACAGATACGCAGTATTTT
cdr3_aa: CASSSPGLADSTDTQYF

clone_size: .
v_call: TRBV19
j_call: TRBJ1-1
d_call: .
cdr3_nt: TGTGCCAGTAGTTACAGCTTATTTACGAACACTGAAGCTTTCTTT
cdr3_aa: CASSYSLFTNTEAFF

clone_size: .
v_call: TRBV3-1/TRBV3-2
j_call: TRBJ1-1
d_call: TRBD1
cdr3_nt: TGTGCCAGCAGCGCCAGGGACAGGGCCACTGAAGCTTTCTTT
cdr3_aa: CASSARDRATEAFF

clone_size: few
v_call: TRBV7-9
j_call: TRBJ2-1
d_call: TRBD1
cdr3_nt: TGTGCCAGCAGCTTCTCCCCGGGACAGGGGCCGTACAATGAGCAGTTCTTC
cdr3_aa: CASSFSPGQGPYNEQFF

clone_size: .
v_call: TRBV5-6
j_call: TRBJ2-1
d_call: TRBD2
cdr3_nt: TGTGCCAGCAGCTTGGGACTAGCGGGGGGGCGATTGGTCCACAATGAGCAGTTCTTC
cdr3_aa: CASSLGLAGGRLVHNEQFF

clone_size: .
v_call: TRBV2
j_call: TRBJ2-3
d_call: TRBD2
cdr3_nt: TGTGCCAGTGGGACGAGCGGGGCCTCCTCTAATACGCAGTATTTT
cdr3_aa: CASGTSGASSNTQYF

clone_size: .
v_call: TRBV19
j_call: TRBJ1-2
d_call: .
cdr3_nt: TGTGCCAGTAGTACTACGGGGGTAGCTAACTATGGCTACACCTTC
cdr3_aa: CASSTTGVANYGYTF

clone_size: .
v_call: TRBV19
j_call: TRBJ1-4
d_call: .
cdr3_nt: TGTGCCAGTAGTATAGCCTCAACTAATGAAAAACTGTTTTTT
cdr3_aa: CASSIASTNEKLFF

clone_size: .
v_call: TRBV24-1
j_call: TRBJ1-2
d_call: TRBD1
cdr3_nt: TGTGCCACCAGTGAGGGACAGGGCGGCTACACCTTC
cdr3_aa: CATSEGQGGYTF

clone_size: .
v_call: TRBV11-2
j_call: TRBJ2-1
d_call: TRBD2
cdr3_nt: TGTGCCAGCAGCTCATCCAAGACAGGCGGGGGGGAGCAGTTCTTC
cdr3_aa: CASSSSKTGGGEQFF

clone_size: .
v_call: TRBV2
j_call: TRBJ1-1
d_call: TRBD1
cdr3_nt: TGTGCCAGAGAAGACCAGGACAGGGGTGTGGCTGAAGCTTTCTTT
cdr3_aa: CAREDQDRGVAEAFF

clone_size: once
v_call: TRBV5-1
j_call: TRBJ2-3
d_call: .
cdr3_nt: TGCGCCAGCAGCTTGGGAGGTGGTTTCCCAGATACGCAGTATTTT
cdr3_aa: CASSLGGGFPDTQYF

clone_size: .
v_call: TRBV19
j_call: TRBJ1-1
d_call: .
cdr3_nt: TGTGCCAGTAGTACGGACAGAGCTGATGAAGCTTTCTTT
cdr3_aa: CASSTDRADEAFF

clone_size: .
v_call: TRBV5-1
j_call: TRBJ1-1
d_call: .
cdr3_nt: TGCGCCAGCAGCTTAGGGGAAAGGGCTGAAGCTTTCTTT
cdr3_aa: CASSLGERAEAFF

clone_size: .
v_call: TRBV27
j_call: TRBJ1-1
d_call: .
cdr3_nt: TGTGCCAGCAGTTTGCGATTATTGAACACTGAAGCTTTCTTT
cdr3_aa: CASSLRLLNTEAFF

clone_size: few
v_call: TRBV5-5
j_call: TRBJ1-5
d_call: TRBD1
cdr3_nt: TGTGCCAGCAGTCGCCGGGACAGGGAACAGCCCCAGCATTTT
cdr3_aa: CASSRRDREQPQHF

clone_size: .
v_call: TRBV11-2
j_call: TRBJ2-7
d_call: TRBD2
cdr3_nt: TGTGCCAGCAGCTTAGGTAGCGGGGGCTACGAGCAGTACTTC
cdr3_aa: CASSLGSGGYEQYF

clone_size: .
v_call: TRBV11-1
j_call: TRBJ1-1
d_call: TRBD1
cdr3_nt: TGTGCCAGCAGCTTAGGAGACAGGGGGGGCACTGAAGCTTTCTTT
cdr3_aa: CASSLGDRGGTEAFF

clone_size: .
v_call: TRBV29-1
j_call: TRBJ2-7
d_call: TRBD2
cdr3_nt: TGTAGCGCCTTAACTAGCGCCCGGTACGAGCAGTACTTC
cdr3_aa: CSALTSARYEQYF

clone_size: .
v_call: TRBV9
j_call: TRBJ1-2
d_call: TRBD1
cdr3_nt: TGTGCCAGCAGCGTCGGGGGAGGACAGGGGGACTATGGCTACACCTTC
cdr3_aa: CASSVGGGQGDYGYTF

clone_size: .
v_call: TRBV7-3
j_call: TRBJ1-5
d_call: .
cdr3_nt: TGTGCCAGCAGCTTAGACAGGAATCAGCCCCAGCATTTT
cdr3_aa: CASSLDRNQPQHF

clone_size: .
v_call: TRBV7-9
j_call: TRBJ1-6
d_call: .
cdr3_nt: TGTGCCAGCAGCCCTACAGAAAATTCCCTCCACTTT
cdr3_aa: CASSPTENSLHF

clone_size: .
v_call: TRBV7-9
j_call: TRBJ1-1
d_call: .
cdr3_nt: TGTGCCAGCAGCTCACGGCAGGACACTGAAGCTTTCTTT
cdr3_aa: CASSSRQDTEAFF

clone_size: .
v_call: TRBV10-3
j_call: TRBJ2-7
d_call: TRBD1
cdr3_nt: TGTGCCATCAGTGGGGGGGGACAGGGGCTCCTTTACGAGCAGTACTTC
cdr3_aa: CAISGGGQGLLYEQYF

clone_size: .
v_call: TRBV11-2
j_call: TRBJ1-1
d_call: .
cdr3_nt: TGTGCCAGCAGCTTAGCCTTCAGGACTGAAGCTTTCTTT
cdr3_aa: CASSLAFRTEAFF

clone_size: .
v_call: TRBV4-1
j_call: TRBJ1-6
d_call: .
cdr3_nt: TGCGCCAGCAGCCAAGAAGGGGTGGGGAACCCGAATTCACCCCTCCACTTT
cdr3_aa: CASSQEGVGNPNSPLHF

clone_size: .
v_call: TRBV2
j_call: TRBJ2-2
d_call: .
cdr3_nt: TGTGCCAGCAGTGACTTAGGCCAGGGCACCGGGGAGCTGTTTTTT
cdr3_aa: CASSDLGQGTGELFF

clone_size: .
v_call: TRBV5-6
j_call: TRBJ2-1
d_call: TRBD1
cdr3_nt: TGTGCCAGCAGCCAAGGACAGGGCTACAATGAGCAGTTCTTC
cdr3_aa: CASSQGQGYNEQFF

clone_size: .
v_call: TRBV3-1/TRBV3-2
j_call: TRBJ1-5
d_call: TRBD1
cdr3_nt: TGTGCCAGCAGCCAAGCCCTGACAGGGGACCAGCCCCAGCATTTT
cdr3_aa: CASSQALTGDQPQHF

clone_size: .
v_call: TRBV6-5
j_call: TRBJ2-1
d_call: .
cdr3_nt: TGTGCCAGCAGTTACGGGAGGCGGCAGTTCTTC
cdr3_aa: CASSYGRRQFF